Below, 21 T cell receptor beta chains from the same sample are listed, as sequenced in a study of shared clonotypes between healthy human individuals. TCRdb's copy holds only in-frame clones and misses some; the assay was immunoSEQ multiplex PCR. The sample has roughly 320,000 clones, around 87% seen once; the top ten hold 15% to 20%. The sequenced sample was memory CD8+ T cells sorted from blood. The subset denotes: CD45RO+ cells pooled with CCR7-negative TemRA cells. These receptors came from a man aged 18 to 30 in good health.

The V call is TRBV5-6, the J call TRBJ2-5; perhaps TRBD1 as D (6 bases). Trimming shortened V by 3 bases and J by 5 bases, and 20 bases separated the two germline ends. The CDR3 consists of 16 residues. CDR1 SGHDT and CDR2 YYEEEE come from the germline V gene. The CDR3 region has the DNA TGTGCCAGCAGCTCGAGCTCTGACAGGAGCGAGGAGACCCAGTACTTC. This translates into CASSSSSDRSEETQYF.

This chain connects TRBV7-9 to TRBJ2-5, with D possibly matching TRBD1 (6 bases). CDR1 is SEHNR, CDR2 FQNEAQ, per germline (reference sequence). The CDR3 is 14 residues long. V lost 2 bases, J lost 3 bases, and 10 bases lay in between. The CDR3 sequence is CASSLWGLEETQYF. The CDR3 DNA is TGTGCCAGCAGCTTATGGGGGCTAGAAGAGACCCAGTACTTC.

The chain has TRBV7-2 and TRBJ2-5; TRBD2 matches 9 bases. The CDR3 consists of 16 residues. From germline, CDR1 is SGHTA and CDR2 FQGNSA. The J segment lost 2 bases and the V segment lost 1 base, leaving 5 bases of the junction unmatched. CDR3: CASSLVPAGGQETQYF. The CDR3 bases are TGTGCCAGCAGCTTAGTCCCAGCGGGGGGTCAAGAGACCCAGTACTTC. Based on the CDR3 plus reference TRBV7-2 and TRBJ2-5, the full variable domain is GAGVSQSPSNKVTEKGKDVELRCDPISGHTALYWYRQSLGQGLEFLIYFQGNSAPDKSGLPSDRFSAERTGGSVSTLTIQRTQQEDSAVYLCASSLVPAGGQETQYFGPGTRLLVL.

The J gene is TRBJ2-7, the V gene TRBV7-9, with D perhaps matching TRBD1 or TRBD2 (5 bases each). V gave up 4 bases and J gave up 5 bases, with 12 bases separating them. Looked up from germline, CDR1 is SEHNR and CDR2 is FQNEAQ (reference sequence). The CDR3 contains 13 residues. This chain's CDR3 is CASSSGPTHEQYF. CDR3 in DNA: TGTGCCAGCAGCTCGGGACCGACCCACGAGCAGTACTTC. Filled out from reference TRBV7-9 and TRBJ2-7, the complete variable domain reads DTGVSQNPRHKITKRGQNVTFRCDPISEHNRLYWYRQTLGQGPEFLTYFQNEAQLEKSRLLSDRFSAERPKGSFSTLEIQRTEQGDSAMYLCASSSGPTHEQYFGPGTRLTVT.

This sequence joins TRBV5-6 and TRBJ1-1, with 10 bases fitting TRBD1. Germline CDR1 and CDR2: SGHDT and YYEEEE. Trimming cost V 3 bases and J 4 bases; bases outside gene matches: 9. The CDR3 extends over 16 amino acids. CDR3 amino acids: CASSYTGTGVGTEAFF. The DNA for the CDR3 is TGTGCCAGCAGCTATACCGGGACAGGGGTGGGCACTGAAGCTTTCTTT. Full variable domain (remainder filled in from reference TRBV5-6 and TRBJ1-1): DAGVTQSPTHLIKTRGQQVTLRCSPKSGHDTVSWYQQALGQGPQFIFQYYEEEERQRGNFPDRFSGHQFPNYSSELNVNALLLGDSALYLCASSYTGTGVGTEAFFGQGTRLTVV.

V is TRBV28 and J is TRBJ1-5; D is perhaps TRBD1 (6 bases). CDR3 length: 14 residues. V lost 3 bases, J lost 3 bases, and 9 bases lay in between. Germline loops: CDR1 MDHEN, CDR2 SYDVKM. The CDR3 DNA sequence: TGTGCCAGCAGTTTGAGGGGGTTCAATCAGCCCCAGCATTTT. Protein product: CASSLRGFNQPQHF.

The chain joins TRBV2 to TRBJ2-5; no reliable D call. Germline V lookup: CDR1 SNHLY, CDR2 FYNNEI. This CDR3 is built from 16 residues. V gave up 8 bases and J gave up 3 bases, with 22 bases separating them. The CDR3 loop reads CASLEGPIPKKETQYF. The CDR3 nucleotides read TGTGCCAGCTTAGAAGGGCCAATACCAAAAAAAGAGACCCAGTACTTC.

V is TRBV7-9 and J is TRBJ1-1; TRBD1 might be the D (5 bases). Germline assignment: CDR1 SEHNR and CDR2 FQNEAQ (reference sequence). The CDR3 is 13 residues long. V was pared by 5 bases and J by 6 bases, with 13 bases between. The CDR3 DNA reads as TGTGCCAGCAGCGGCGGGGGGTACGCTGAAGCTTTCTTT. Protein product: CASSGGGYAEAFF.

The CDR3 reads CASSQGLGRDTQYF. CDR3 coding DNA: TGTGCCAGCAGCCAGGGACTAGGGAGGGATACGCAGTATTTT. V gene TRBV11-2 combines with J gene TRBJ2-3; 8 bases map to TRBD2. With 5 bases clipped from V and 6 bases from J, the junction kept 7 bases outside the gene matches. CDR1 and CDR2 (germline): SGHAT, FQNNGV. The length of the CDR3 is 14 residues. Together with reference TRBV11-2 and TRBJ2-3, the CDR3 gives the full variable domain: EAGVAQSPRYKIIEKRQSVAFWCNPISGHATLYWYQQILGQGPKLLIQFQNNGVVDDSQLPKDRFSAERLKGVDSTLKIQPAKLEDSAVYLCASSQGLGRDTQYFGPGTRLTVL.

V usage is TRBV29-1 and J usage is TRBJ1-2; D is perhaps TRBD1 (6 bases). CDR1 is SQVTM and CDR2 is ANQGSEA in the germline V gene. The CDR3 extends over 13 amino acids. V was shortened by 5 bases and J by 2 bases, with 12 bases between the two germline ends. The CDR3 spells CSVRTDNNYGYTF. The CDR3 coding sequence is TGCAGCGTTCGGACAGATAACAACTATGGCTACACCTTC.

The chain couples TRBV7-9 to TRBJ2-1, with 8 bases identical to TRBD1. The V gene's germline CDR1 is SEHNR and CDR2 FQNEAQ (reference sequence). The J segment lost 6 bases and the V segment lost 8 bases, leaving 0 bases of the junction unmatched. The CDR3 contains 11 residues. The CDR3 DNA sequence: TGTGCCAGCGACAGGGGCAATGAGCAGTTCTTC. Translation gives CASDRGNEQFF.

The chain recombines TRBV19 with TRBJ2-1, with D uncertain. V lost 8 bases, J lost 6 bases, and 11 bases lay in between. The CDR3 extends over 12 amino acids. Germline V gene sequence: CDR1 LNHDA, CDR2 SQIVND (reference sequence). CDR3 DNA sequence: TGTGCCAGTTCCCAGGTTTTCAATGAGCAGTTCTTC. Protein sequence: CASSQVFNEQFF.

The chain combines TRBV27 with TRBJ1-5; D call uncertain. CDR3 length: 15 amino acids. Per the germline V gene, CDR1 is MNHEY and CDR2 is SMNVEV (reference sequence). V shed 5 bases and J shed 1 base, with 12 bases lying between them. The DNA of the CDR3 is TGTGCCAGCAGTCGAGAGTTTGGCAGCAATCAGCCCCAGCATTTT. The encoded protein is CASSREFGSNQPQHF.

The V call is TRBV9, the J call TRBJ2-7; TRBD2 agrees at 13 bases. The CDR3 loop spans 15 amino acids. With 3 bases clipped from V and 2 bases from J, the junction kept 2 bases outside the gene matches. Germline lookup yields CDR1 SGDLS and CDR2 YYNGEE. The CDR3 is CASSGGLAGPYEQYF. The DNA for the CDR3 is TGTGCCAGCAGCGGGGGACTAGCGGGACCCTACGAGCAGTACTTC. Drawing the rest from reference TRBV9 and TRBJ2-7, the complete variable domain is DSGVTQTPKHLITATGQRVTLRCSPRSGDLSVYWYQQSLDQGLQFLIQYYNGEERAKGNILERFSAQQFPDLHSELNLSSLELGDSALYFCASSGGLAGPYEQYFGPGTRLTVT.

This chain links TRBV6-1 with TRBJ2-3; 8 bases are shared with TRBD1. The CDR3 consists of 15 residues. The germline V gene encodes CDR1 MNHNS and CDR2 SASEGT. V lost 7 bases to trimming and J lost 2 bases; unmatched junction nucleotides: 8. The CDR3 sequence: CASTVQGAITDTQYF. CDR3 coding DNA: TGTGCCAGCACTGTTCAGGGGGCGATCACAGATACGCAGTATTTT.

This clone was observed a single time. The CDR3 loop reads CASSLVGADTQYF. As DNA, the CDR3 is TGTGCCAGCAGCTTAGTGGGTGCAGATACGCAGTATTTT. The rearrangement joins TRBV11-3 to TRBJ2-3, with D unresolved. The CDR3 contains 13 residues. Germline assignment: CDR1 SGHNT and CDR2 YENEEA. The V end lost 1 base, the J end lost 4 bases, and 6 bases lay between the germline ends. The entire variable domain, with the rest obtained from reference TRBV11-3 and TRBJ2-3, is as follows: EAGVVQSPRYKIIEKKQPVAFWCNPISGHNTLYWYLQNLGQGPELLIRYENEEAVDDSQLPKDRFSAERLKGVDSTLKIQPAELGDSAVYLCASSLVGADTQYFGPGTRLTVL.

Concerning this clone itself: A read error is possible here, since a much larger clone lies one base away. The J gene is TRBJ2-3, the V gene TRBV7-9, with TRBD2 identical over 11 bases. With 5 bases clipped from V and 1 base from J, the junction kept 2 bases outside the gene matches. CDR1 SEHNR and CDR2 FQNEAQ come from the germline V gene (reference sequence). The CDR3 has 15 amino acids. The CDR3 sequence: CASSETSGGTDTQYF. The CDR3 DNA follows: TGTGCCAGCAGCGAGACTAGCGGGGGCACAGATACGCAGTATTTT.

V and J are TRBV4-1 and TRBJ1-2; TRBD1 matches at 7 bases. Trimming removed 1 base from V and 0 bases from J; junction bases left unmatched: 2. The germline CDR1 and CDR2 sequences are MGHRA and YSYEKL. CDR3 length: 15 residues. The CDR3 reads CASSQGDSANYGYTF. The CDR3 DNA is TGCGCCAGCAGCCAAGGGGACAGCGCTAACTATGGCTACACCTTC.

The chain links TRBV27 to TRBJ2-7; D is perhaps TRBD1 (6 bases). CDR1 and CDR2 (germline): MNHEY, SMNVEV (reference sequence). The CDR3 length is 12 residues. V dropped 8 bases and J dropped 1 base, with 9 bases sitting between them. CDR3 residues: CASARGSYEQYF. In nucleotides, the CDR3 is TGTGCCAGCGCCAGGGGATCCTACGAGCAGTACTTC.

J is TRBJ2-7 and V is TRBV27; D not resolved. With 0 bases removed from V and 3 bases from J, the gap between germline ends came to 6 bases. The CDR3 is 13 residues long. Germline loops: CDR1 MNHEY, CDR2 SMNVEV (reference sequence). The CDR3 reads CASSLSNRYEQYF. The CDR3 coding sequence is TGTGCCAGCAGTTTATCGAACCGCTACGAGCAGTACTTC.

The rearrangement joins TRBV6-4 to TRBJ1-1; 7 bases are a match to TRBD1. Trimming removed 7 bases from V and 1 base from J; junction bases left unmatched: 3. This CDR3 spans 13 amino acids. Per germline, CDR1 MRHNA and CDR2 SNTAGT. The CDR3 DNA reads TGTGCCAGCACAACAGGGGCGAACACTGAAGCTTTCTTT. It codes for CASTTGANTEAFF.